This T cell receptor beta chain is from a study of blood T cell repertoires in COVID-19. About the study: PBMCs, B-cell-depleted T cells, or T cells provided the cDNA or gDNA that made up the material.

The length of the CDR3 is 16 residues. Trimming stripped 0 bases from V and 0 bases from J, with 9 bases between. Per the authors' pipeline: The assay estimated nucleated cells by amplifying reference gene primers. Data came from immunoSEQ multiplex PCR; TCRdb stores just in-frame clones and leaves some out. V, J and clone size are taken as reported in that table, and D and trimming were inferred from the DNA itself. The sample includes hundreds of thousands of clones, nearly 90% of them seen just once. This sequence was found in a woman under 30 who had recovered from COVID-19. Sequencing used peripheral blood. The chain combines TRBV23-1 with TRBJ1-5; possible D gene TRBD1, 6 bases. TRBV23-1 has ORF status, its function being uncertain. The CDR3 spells CASSQSYRASNQPQHF. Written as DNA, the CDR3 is TGCGCCAGCAGTCAATCCTACAGGGCTAGCAATCAGCCCCAGCATTTT.